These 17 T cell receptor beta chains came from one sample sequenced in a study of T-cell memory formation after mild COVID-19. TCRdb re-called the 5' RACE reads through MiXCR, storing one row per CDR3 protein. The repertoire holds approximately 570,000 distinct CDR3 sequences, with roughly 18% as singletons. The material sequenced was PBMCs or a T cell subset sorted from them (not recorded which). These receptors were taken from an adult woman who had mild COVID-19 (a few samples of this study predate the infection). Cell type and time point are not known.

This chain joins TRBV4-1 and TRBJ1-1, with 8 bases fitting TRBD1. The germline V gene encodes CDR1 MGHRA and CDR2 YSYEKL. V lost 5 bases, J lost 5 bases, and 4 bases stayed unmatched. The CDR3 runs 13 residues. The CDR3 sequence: CASSWTGWTEAFF. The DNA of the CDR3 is TGCGCCAGCAGCTGGACAGGGTGGACTGAAGCTTTCTTT.

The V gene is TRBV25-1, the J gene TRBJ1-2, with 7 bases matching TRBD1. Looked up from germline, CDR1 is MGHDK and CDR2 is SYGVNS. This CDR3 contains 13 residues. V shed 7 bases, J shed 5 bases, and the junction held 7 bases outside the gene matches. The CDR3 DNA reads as TGTGCCAGCACGTCTCCAGGGGGTTATGGCTACACCTTC. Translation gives CASTSPGGYGYTF.

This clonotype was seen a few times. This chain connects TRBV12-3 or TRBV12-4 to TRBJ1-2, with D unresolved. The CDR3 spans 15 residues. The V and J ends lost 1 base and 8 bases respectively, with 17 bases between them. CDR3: CASSLDSPHGQGYTF. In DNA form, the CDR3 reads TGTGCCAGCAGTTTAGACAGTCCCCATGGCCAGGGCTACACCTTC.

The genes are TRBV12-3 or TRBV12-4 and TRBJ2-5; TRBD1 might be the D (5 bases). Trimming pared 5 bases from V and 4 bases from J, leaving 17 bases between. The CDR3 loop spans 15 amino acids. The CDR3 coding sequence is TGTGCCAGCAGTATAAGGGGCCTCAGGAGAGAGACCCAGTACTTC. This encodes CASSIRGLRRETQYF.

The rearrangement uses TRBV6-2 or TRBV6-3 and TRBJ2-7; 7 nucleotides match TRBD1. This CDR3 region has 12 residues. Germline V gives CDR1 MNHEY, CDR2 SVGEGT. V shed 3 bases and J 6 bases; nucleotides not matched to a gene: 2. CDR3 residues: CASSYPGGEQYF. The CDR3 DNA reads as TGTGCCAGCAGTTATCCAGGGGGCGAGCAGTACTTC.

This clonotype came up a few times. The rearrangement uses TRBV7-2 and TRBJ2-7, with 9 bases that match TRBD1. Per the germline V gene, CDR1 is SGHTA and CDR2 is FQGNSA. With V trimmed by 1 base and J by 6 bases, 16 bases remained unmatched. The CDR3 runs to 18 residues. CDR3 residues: CASSLEGLQGALLSEQYF. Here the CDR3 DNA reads TGTGCCAGCAGCTTAGAAGGATTACAGGGGGCCCTGCTCAGCGAGCAGTACTTC.

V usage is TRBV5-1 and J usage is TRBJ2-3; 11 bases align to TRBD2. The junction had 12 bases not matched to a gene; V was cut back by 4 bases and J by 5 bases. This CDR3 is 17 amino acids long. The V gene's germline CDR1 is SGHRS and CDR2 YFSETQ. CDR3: CASSVRLAGGHIDTQYF. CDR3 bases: TGCGCCAGCAGCGTCAGATTAGCGGGGGGGCATATAGATACGCAGTATTTT.

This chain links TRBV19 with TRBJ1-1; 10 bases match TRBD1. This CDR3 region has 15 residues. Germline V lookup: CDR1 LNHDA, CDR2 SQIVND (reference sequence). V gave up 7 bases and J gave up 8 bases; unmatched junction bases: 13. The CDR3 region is CASTRDRGDTMEAFF. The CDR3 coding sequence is TGTGCCAGTACCCGGGACAGGGGCGATACTATGGAAGCTTTCTTT. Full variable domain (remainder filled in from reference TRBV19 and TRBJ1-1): DGGITQSPKYLFRKEGQNVTLSCEQNLNHDAMYWYRQDPGQGLRLIYYSQIVNDFQKGDIAEGYSVSREKKESFPLTVTSAQKNPTAFYLCASTRDRGDTMEAFFGQGTRLTVV.

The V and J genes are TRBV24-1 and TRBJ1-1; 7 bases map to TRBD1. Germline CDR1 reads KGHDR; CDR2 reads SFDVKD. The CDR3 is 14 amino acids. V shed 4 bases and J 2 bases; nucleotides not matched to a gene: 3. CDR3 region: CATSETGLNTEAFF. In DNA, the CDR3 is TGTGCCACCAGTGAGACAGGGCTTAACACTGAAGCTTTCTTT.

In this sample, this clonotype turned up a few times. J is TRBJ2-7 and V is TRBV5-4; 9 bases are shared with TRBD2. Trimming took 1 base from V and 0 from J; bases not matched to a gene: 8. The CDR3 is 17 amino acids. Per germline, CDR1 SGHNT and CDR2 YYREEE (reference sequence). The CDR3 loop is CASSLLSGGPSSYEQYF. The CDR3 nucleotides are TGTGCCAGCAGCTTGCTTAGCGGGGGCCCCAGCTCCTACGAGCAGTACTTC.

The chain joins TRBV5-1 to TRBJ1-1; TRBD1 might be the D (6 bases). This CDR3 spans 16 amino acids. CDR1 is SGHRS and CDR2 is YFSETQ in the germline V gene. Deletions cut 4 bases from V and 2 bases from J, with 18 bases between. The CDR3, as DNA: TGCGCCAGCAGCCCAAATCAGGACAGTCTCAACACTGAAGCTTTCTTT. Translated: CASSPNQDSLNTEAFF.

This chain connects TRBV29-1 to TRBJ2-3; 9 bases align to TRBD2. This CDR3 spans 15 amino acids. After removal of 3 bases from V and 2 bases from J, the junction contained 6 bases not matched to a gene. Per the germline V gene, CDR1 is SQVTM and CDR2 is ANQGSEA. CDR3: CSVERASGATDTQYF. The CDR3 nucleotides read TGCAGCGTTGAGAGGGCTAGCGGGGCCACAGATACGCAGTATTTT.

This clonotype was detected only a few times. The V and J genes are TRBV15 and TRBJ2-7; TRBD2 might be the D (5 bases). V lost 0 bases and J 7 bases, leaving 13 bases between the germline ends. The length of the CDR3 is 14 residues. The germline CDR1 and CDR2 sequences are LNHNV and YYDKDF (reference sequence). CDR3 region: CATSRESGSREQYF. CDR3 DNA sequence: TGTGCCACCAGCAGAGAGTCGGGGAGTAGAGAGCAGTACTTC. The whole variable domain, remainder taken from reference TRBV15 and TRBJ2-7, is DAMVIQNPRYQVTQFGKPVTLSCSQTLNHNVMYWYQQKSSQAPKLLFHYYDKDFNNEADTPDNFQSRRPNTSFCFLDIRSPGLGDTAMYLCATSRESGSREQYFGPGTRLTVT.

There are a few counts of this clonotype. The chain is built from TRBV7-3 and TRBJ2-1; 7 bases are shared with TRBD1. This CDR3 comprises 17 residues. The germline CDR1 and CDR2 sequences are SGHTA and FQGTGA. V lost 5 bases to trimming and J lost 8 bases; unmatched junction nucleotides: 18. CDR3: CASSPDRWQGESDEQFF. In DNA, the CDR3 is TGTGCCAGCAGCCCCGATCGATGGCAGGGGGAAAGCGATGAGCAGTTCTTC.

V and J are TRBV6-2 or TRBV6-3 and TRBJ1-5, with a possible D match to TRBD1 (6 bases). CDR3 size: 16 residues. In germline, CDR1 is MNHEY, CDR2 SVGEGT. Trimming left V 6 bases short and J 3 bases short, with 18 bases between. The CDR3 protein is CASSRRGGLINQPQHF. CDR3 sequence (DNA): TGTGCCAGCAGCCGAAGGGGGGGGCTAATCAATCAGCCCCAGCATTTT.

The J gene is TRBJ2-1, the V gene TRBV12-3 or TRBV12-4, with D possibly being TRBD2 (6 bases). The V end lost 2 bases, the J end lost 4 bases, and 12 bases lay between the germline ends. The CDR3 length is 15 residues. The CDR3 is CASSLRGTAYNEQFF. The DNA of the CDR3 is TGTGCCAGCAGTTTAAGAGGGACTGCGTACAATGAGCAGTTCTTC.

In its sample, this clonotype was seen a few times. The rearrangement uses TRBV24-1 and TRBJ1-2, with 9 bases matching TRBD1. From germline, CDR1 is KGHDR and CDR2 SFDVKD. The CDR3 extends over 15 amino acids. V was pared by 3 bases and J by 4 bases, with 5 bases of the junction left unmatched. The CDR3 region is CATSDPDRGSYGYTF. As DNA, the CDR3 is TGTGCCACCAGTGATCCGGACAGGGGAAGCTATGGCTACACCTTC.